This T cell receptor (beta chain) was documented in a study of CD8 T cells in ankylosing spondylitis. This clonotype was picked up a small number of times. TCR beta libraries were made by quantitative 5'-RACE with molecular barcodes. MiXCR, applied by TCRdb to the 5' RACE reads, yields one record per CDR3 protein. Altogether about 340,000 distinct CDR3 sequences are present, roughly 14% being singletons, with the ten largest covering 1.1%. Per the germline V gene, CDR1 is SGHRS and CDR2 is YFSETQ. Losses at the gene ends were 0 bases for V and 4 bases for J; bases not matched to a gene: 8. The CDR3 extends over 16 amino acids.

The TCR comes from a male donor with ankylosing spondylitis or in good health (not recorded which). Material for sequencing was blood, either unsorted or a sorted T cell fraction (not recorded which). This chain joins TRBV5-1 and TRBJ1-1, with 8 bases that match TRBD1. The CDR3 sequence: CASSLEAGGAGTEAFF. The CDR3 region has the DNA TGCGCCAGCAGCTTGGAAGCAGGGGGCGCGGGCACTGAAGCTTTCTTT.